These T cell receptor beta chains were read from a single sample in a study of cytomegalovirus exposure and HLA in healthy donors. Using immunoSEQ multiplex PCR, the repertoire was profiled, and TCRdb retains in-frame clones only, with some absent. Of fewer than 90,000 clones listed, approximately 80% were seen once; the top ten hold around 7%. The sequencing sample was made of PBMCs. The source is a human donor in good health. The CDR3 runs from the conserved cysteine through the conserved F or W. The D gene is left open where the match is weak. Clone size is shown for a subset of rows, as once, few, many or a class of expanded clone.

cdr3_nt cdr3_aa v_call clone_size j_call d_call
TGTGCCAGTAGTATGGACAGGGGGCGCGAGCAGTACTTC CASSMDRGREQYF TRBV19 few TRBJ2-7 TRBD1
TGTGCCAGTACCCCCCAGGTTAGGAACACTGAAGCTTTCTTT CASTPQVRNTEAFF TRBV19 - TRBJ1-1 -
TGTGCCAGCGGAACTAGCGGGAACACAGATACGCAGTATTTT CASGTSGNTDTQYF TRBV7-9 - TRBJ2-3 TRBD2
TGTGCCAGCGGGAGCTATAATTCACCCCTCCACTTT CASGSYNSPLHF TRBV2 - TRBJ1-6 -
TGCAGCGCAATCCCACAGGGTGGGGAGAGCACAGATACGCAGTATTTT CSAIPQGGESTDTQYF TRBV29-1 once TRBJ2-3 -
TGTGCCAGCAGTGAGACAGGGGCCAAAAACATTCAGTACTTC CASSETGAKNIQYF TRBV9 - TRBJ2-4 TRBD1
TGTGCCAGCAAACCTCAACAGGGTGTAGGAGAGACCCAGTACTTC CASKPQQGVGETQYF TRBV27 once TRBJ2-5 -
TGTGCCAGCAGCCGAGCCGGACCACGGACCGGGGGAGAGACCCAGTACTTC CASSRAGPRTGGETQYF TRBV5-8 - TRBJ2-5 -
TGTGCCAGCAGCCTCAAGGGACTGACGAACACCGGGGAGCTGTTTTTT CASSLKGLTNTGELFF TRBV5-8 - TRBJ2-2 -
TGTGCCAGCAGCTTATACAGGGGTTCTGCTTCACCCCTCCACTTT CASSLYRGSASPLHF TRBV7-2 - TRBJ1-6 TRBD1
TGTGCCATCTTTAGCCCATTAAGCTACGAGCAGTACTTC CAIFSPLSYEQYF TRBV7-9 - TRBJ2-7 -
TGTGCCAGCAGCACAAACAGGGATAATGAGCAGTTCTTC CASSTNRDNEQFF TRBV7-2 - TRBJ2-1 -
TGTGCCAGTAGGCGACAGGGGGCGAACTATGGCTACACCTTC CASRRQGANYGYTF TRBV19 few TRBJ1-2 TRBD1
TGTGCCAGCTCACCGCTAGAAGAGACCCAGTACTTC CASSPLEETQYF TRBV18 - TRBJ2-5 -
TGTGCCATCAGTGGCCCGGGACAGGGGACCGGGGAGCTGTTTTTT CAISGPGQGTGELFF TRBV10-3 - TRBJ2-2 TRBD1